This entry is about one T cell receptor beta chain. Methods used by the authors: The authors estimated nucleated cell counts from reference gene primer amplification. Assay used: immunoSEQ multiplex PCR; TCRdb lists only in-frame clones, some missing. The V and J calls and the clone size are those of that table, but D and trimming were determined from the DNA. In the table there are about 93,000 clones, around four fifths of which are singletons. This sample is drawn from a study of blood T cell repertoires in COVID-19. Study at large: Whether acute or convalescent, the COVID-19 samples came from the United States, Italy and Spain. PBMCs, B-cell-depleted T cells, or T cells were the source of the cDNA or gDNA that made up the material.

The sample was peripheral blood. The sequence came from a human donor in a cohort sampled during active COVID-19.

The CDR3, as DNA: TGTGCCACCAGCAGAGTGCCTAGGGAGACCCAGTACTTC. Protein: CATSRVPRETQYF. The rearrangement joins TRBV15 to TRBJ2-5; no definite D call. V gave up 1 base and J gave up 5 bases, with 8 bases separating them. This CDR3 spans 13 amino acids. Germline CDR1 and CDR2: LNHNV and YYDKDF (reference sequence).